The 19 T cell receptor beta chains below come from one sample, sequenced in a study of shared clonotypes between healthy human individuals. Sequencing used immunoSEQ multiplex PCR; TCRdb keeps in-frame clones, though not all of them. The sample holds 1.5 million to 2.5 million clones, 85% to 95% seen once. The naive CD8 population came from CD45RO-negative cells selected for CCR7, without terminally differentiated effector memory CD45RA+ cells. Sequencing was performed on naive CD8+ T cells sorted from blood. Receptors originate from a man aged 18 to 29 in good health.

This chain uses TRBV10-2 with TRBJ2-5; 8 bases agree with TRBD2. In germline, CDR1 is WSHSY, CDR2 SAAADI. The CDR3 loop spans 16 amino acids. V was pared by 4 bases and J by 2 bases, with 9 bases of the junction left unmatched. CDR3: CASSGDGGGFQETQYF. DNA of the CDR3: TGCGCCAGCAGTGGGGACGGGGGGGGTTTTCAAGAGACCCAGTACTTC.

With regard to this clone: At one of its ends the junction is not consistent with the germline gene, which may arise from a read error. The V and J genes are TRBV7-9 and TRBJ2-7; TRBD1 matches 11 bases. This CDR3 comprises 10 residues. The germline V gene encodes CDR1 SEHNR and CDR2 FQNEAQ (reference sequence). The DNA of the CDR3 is TGTGCCACGGACAGGGGGCCAAGCTCCTTC. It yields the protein CATDRGPSSF.

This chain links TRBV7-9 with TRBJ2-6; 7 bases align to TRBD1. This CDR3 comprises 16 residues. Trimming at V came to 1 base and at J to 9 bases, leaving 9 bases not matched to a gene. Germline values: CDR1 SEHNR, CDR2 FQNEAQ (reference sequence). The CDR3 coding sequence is TGTGCCAGCAGCTTAGTCCCGACAGGGTTGGTCAACGTCCTGACTTTC. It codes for CASSLVPTGLVNVLTF.

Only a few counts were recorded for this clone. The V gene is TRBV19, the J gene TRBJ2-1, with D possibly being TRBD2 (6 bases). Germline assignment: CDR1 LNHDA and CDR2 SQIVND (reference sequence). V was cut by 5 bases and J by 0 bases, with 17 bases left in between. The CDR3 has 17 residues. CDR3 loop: CASSLIYRLDSYNEQFF. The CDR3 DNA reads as TGTGCCAGTAGTCTTATCTACCGACTAGACTCCTACAATGAGCAGTTCTTC.

CDR3 residues: CASSQEQGPTPNYGYTF. CDR3 DNA: TGTGCCAGCAGCCAAGAACAGGGGCCGACACCTAACTATGGCTACACCTTC. The chain combines TRBV4-2 with TRBJ1-2; 7 bases map to TRBD1. CDR3 length: 17 amino acids. The V and J ends lost 0 bases and 0 bases, in that order; junction bases with no gene match: 7. Germline CDR1 LGHNA, CDR2 YNFKEQ.

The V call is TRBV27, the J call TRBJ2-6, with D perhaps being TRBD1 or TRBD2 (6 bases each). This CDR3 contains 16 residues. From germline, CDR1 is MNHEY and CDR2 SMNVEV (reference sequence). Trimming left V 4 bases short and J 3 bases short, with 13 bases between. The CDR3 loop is CASSWLGGLGANVLTF. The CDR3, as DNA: TGTGCCAGCAGTTGGTTAGGGGGGCTTGGGGCCAACGTCCTGACTTTC. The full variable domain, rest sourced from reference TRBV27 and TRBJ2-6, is EAQVTQNPRYLITVTGKKLTVTCSQNMNHEYMSWYRQDPGLGLRQIYYSMNVEVTDKGDVPEGYKVSRKEKRNFPLILESPSPNQTSLYFCASSWLGGLGANVLTFGAGSRLTVL.

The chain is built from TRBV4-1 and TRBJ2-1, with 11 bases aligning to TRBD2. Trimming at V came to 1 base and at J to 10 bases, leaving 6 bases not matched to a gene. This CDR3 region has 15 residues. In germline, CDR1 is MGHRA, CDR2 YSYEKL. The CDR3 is CASSQAGSGGGEQFF. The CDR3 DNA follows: TGCGCCAGCAGCCAAGCGGGTAGCGGGGGGGGCGAGCAGTTCTTC.

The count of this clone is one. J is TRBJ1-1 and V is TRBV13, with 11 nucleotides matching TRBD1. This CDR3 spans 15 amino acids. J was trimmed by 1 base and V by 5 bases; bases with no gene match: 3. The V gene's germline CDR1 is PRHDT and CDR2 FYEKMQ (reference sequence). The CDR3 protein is CASSPGTGGNTEAFF. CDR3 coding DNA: TGTGCCAGCAGCCCGGGGACAGGGGGGAACACTGAAGCTTTCTTT.

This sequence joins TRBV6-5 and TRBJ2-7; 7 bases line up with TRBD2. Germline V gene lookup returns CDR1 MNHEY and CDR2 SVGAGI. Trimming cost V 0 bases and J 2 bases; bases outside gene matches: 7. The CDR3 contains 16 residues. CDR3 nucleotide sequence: TGTGCCAGCAGTTACTCGAAGGCGGGAGCAGCCTACGAGCAGTACTTC. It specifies CASSYSKAGAAYEQYF.

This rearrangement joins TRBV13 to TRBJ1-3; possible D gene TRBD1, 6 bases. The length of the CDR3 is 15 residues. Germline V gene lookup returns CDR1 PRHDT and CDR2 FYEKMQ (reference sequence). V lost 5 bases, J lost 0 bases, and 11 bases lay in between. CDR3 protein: CASSTRGNSGNTIYF. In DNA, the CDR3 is TGTGCCAGCAGCACCAGGGGTAACTCTGGAAACACCATATATTTT.

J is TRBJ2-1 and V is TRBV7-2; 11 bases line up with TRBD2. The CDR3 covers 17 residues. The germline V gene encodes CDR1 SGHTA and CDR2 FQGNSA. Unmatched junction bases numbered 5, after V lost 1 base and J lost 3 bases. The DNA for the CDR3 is TGTGCCAGCAGCTTAGAGGAACTAGCGGGAGTCTACAATGAGCAGTTCTTC. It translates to CASSLEELAGVYNEQFF.

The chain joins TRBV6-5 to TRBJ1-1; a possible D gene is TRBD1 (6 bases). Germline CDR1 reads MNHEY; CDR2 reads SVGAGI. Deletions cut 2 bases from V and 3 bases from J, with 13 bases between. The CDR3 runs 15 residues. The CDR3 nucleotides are TGTGCCAGCAGTTACACGGGGGCCGGGGACACTGAAGCTTTCTTT. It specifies CASSYTGAGDTEAFF.

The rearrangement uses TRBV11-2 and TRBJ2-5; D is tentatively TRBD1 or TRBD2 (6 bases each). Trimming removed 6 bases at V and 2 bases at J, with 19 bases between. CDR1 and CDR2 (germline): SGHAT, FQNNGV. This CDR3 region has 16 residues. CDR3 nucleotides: TGTGCCAGCAGGTCCTATGGGGGGCACCATCAAGAGACCCAGTACTTC. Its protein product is CASRSYGGHHQETQYF.

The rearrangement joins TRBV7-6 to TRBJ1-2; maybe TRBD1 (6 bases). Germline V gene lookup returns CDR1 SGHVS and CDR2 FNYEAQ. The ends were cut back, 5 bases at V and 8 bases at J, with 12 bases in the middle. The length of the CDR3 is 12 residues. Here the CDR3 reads CASSGAGAGYTF. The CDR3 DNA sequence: TGTGCCAGCAGCGGTGCGGGGGCAGGCTACACCTTC.

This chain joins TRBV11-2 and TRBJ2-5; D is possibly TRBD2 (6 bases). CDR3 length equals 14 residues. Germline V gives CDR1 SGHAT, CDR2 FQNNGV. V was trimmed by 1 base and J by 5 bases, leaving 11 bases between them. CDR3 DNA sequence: TGTGCCAGCAGCTTAGTGCAGGGAGGCGAGACCCAGTACTTC. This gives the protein CASSLVQGGETQYF. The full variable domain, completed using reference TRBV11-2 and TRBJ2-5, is EAGVAQSPRYKIIEKRQSVAFWCNPISGHATLYWYQQILGQGPKLLIQFQNNGVVDDSQLPKDRFSAERLKGVDSTLKIQPAKLEDSAVYLCASSLVQGGETQYFGPGTRLLVL.

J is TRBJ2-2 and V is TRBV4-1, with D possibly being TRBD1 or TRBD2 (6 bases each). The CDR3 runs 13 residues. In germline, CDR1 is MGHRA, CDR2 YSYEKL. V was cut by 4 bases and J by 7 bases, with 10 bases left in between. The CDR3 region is CASSLEGGGELFF. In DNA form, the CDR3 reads TGCGCCAGCAGCCTAGAGGGGGGCGGGGAGCTGTTTTTT.

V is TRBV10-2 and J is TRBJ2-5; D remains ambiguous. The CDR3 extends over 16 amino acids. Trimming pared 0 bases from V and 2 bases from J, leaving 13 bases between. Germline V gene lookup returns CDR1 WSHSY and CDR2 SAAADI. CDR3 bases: TGCGCCAGCAGTGAGTCTAACTGGACCCGGCAAGAGACCCAGTACTTC. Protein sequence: CASSESNWTRQETQYF.

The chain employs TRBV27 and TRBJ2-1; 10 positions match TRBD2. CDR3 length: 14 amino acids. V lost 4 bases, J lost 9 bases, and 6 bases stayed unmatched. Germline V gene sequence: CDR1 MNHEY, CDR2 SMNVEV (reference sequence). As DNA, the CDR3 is TGTGCCAGCAGTTCGCTAGCGGGAGCAGGTGAGCAGTTCTTC. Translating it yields CASSSLAGAGEQFF.

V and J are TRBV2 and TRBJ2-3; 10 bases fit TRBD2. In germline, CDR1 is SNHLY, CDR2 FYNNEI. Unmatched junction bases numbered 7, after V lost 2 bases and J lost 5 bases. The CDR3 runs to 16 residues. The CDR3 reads CASSENLAGVGDTQYF. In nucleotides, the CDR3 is TGTGCCAGCAGTGAAAACCTAGCGGGAGTGGGAGATACGCAGTATTTT.